What follows are 26 T cell receptor beta chains derived from one specimen sequenced in a study of cytomegalovirus exposure and HLA in healthy donors. Vbeta (60) and Jbeta (13) primers were used in the PCR. The assay was immunoSEQ multiplex PCR, and TCRdb's table has in-frame clones only and misses some. The sample consists of about 180,000 clones, around four fifths of them appearing once. The sample was PBMCs. Source of these receptors: a man between 25 and 39 years old in good health and CMV-seronegative.

The rearrangement uses TRBV7-9 and TRBJ2-7, with 9 bases lining up with TRBD1. CDR3 size: 15 residues. Per the germline V gene, CDR1 is SEHNR and CDR2 is FQNEAQ (reference sequence). Losses at the gene ends were 5 bases for V and 5 bases for J; bases not matched to a gene: 10. The CDR3 protein is CASSPGQGNFNEQYF. In nucleotides, the CDR3 is TGTGCCAGCAGCCCGGGACAGGGAAATTTTAACGAGCAGTACTTC.

DNA for the CDR3: TGTGCCAGCAGCCCGGGTGTAGGGGGCGCAGATACGCAGTATTTT. As protein: CASSPGVGGADTQYF. The chain couples TRBV11-3 to TRBJ2-3, with 7 bases aligning to TRBD1. Germline CDR1 is SGHNT and CDR2 is YENEEA. The V gene end was trimmed by 5 bases and the J gene end by 4 bases; junction bases not matched to a gene: 9. The CDR3 consists of 15 residues.

The chain uses TRBV7-9 and TRBJ2-7; TRBD2 is a possible D gene (5 bases). The CDR3 loop spans 15 amino acids. Trimming took off 5 bases at V and 3 bases at J, with 17 bases between the two ends. Germline-derived CDR1 and CDR2 are SEHNR and FQNEAQ (reference sequence). The CDR3 protein is CASSPGGPFVYEQYF. CDR3 nucleotides: TGTGCCAGCAGCCCAGGCGGGCCATTTGTCTACGAGCAGTACTTC.

The gene calls are TRBV7-8 and TRBJ2-2, with a weak D call TRBD2 (6 bases). The CDR3 length is 15 residues. Germline-derived CDR1 and CDR2 are SGHVS and FQNEAQ. Trimming cost V 4 bases and J 9 bases, with 18 bases left between them. The CDR3 reads CASSYTQSGTRELFF. DNA of the CDR3: TGTGCCAGCAGCTACACTCAGTCCGGGACTCGGGAGCTGTTTTTT. Supplemented by reference TRBV7-8 and TRBJ2-2, the full variable domain reads GAGVSQSPRYKVAKRGQDVALRCDPISGHVSLFWYQQALGQGPEFLTYFQNEAQLDKSGLPSDRFFAERPEGSVSTLKIQRTQQEDSAVYLCASSYTQSGTRELFFGEGSRLTVL.

CDR3 DNA sequence: TGTGCCATCACAGAGGAAGCAGGGGTCTACAATGAGCAGTTCTTC. Its translation is CAITEEAGVYNEQFF. This chain joins TRBV10-3 and TRBJ2-1; tentative D call: TRBD1 (6 bases). Germline loops: CDR1 ENHRY, CDR2 SYGVKD. The CDR3 has 15 residues. Trimming cost V 7 bases and J 3 bases, with 16 bases left between them.

V usage is TRBV7-9 and J usage is TRBJ2-3; D might be TRBD1 (5 bases). The CDR3 has 15 amino acids. Trimming pared 5 bases from V and 1 base from J, leaving 13 bases between. CDR1 and CDR2 (germline): SEHNR, FQNEAQ (reference sequence). The CDR3 DNA reads as TGTGCCAGCAGCGAGAACAGGTGGGGCACAGATACGCAGTATTTT. Protein sequence: CASSENRWGTDTQYF.

This clone showed up just a few times. The gene calls are TRBV30 and TRBJ1-1, with 9 bases that match TRBD1. CDR1 GTSNPN and CDR2 SVGIG come from the germline V gene (reference sequence). This CDR3 has 11 residues. J gave up 10 bases and V 4 bases, and 4 bases lay outside the gene matches. The CDR3 sequence: CAWNRDRVAFF. The CDR3 DNA sequence: TGTGCCTGGAACCGGGACAGGGTAGCTTTCTTT. Supplemented by reference TRBV30 and TRBJ1-1, the full variable domain reads SQTIHQWPATLVQPVGSPLSLECTVEGTSNPNLYWYRQAAGRGLQLLFYSVGIGQISSEVPQNLSASRPQDRQFILSSKKLLLSDSGFYLCAWNRDRVAFFGQGTRLTVV.

The chain has TRBV28 and TRBJ2-4; 7 bases are a match to TRBD1. This CDR3 is 14 amino acids long. V dropped 3 bases and J dropped 1; count of bases not matched to a gene: 0. The V gene's germline CDR1 is MDHEN and CDR2 SYDVKM. For the CDR3, the DNA is TGTGCCAGCAGTTTGACAGGGGCCAAAAACATTCAGTACTTC. This translates into CASSLTGAKNIQYF.

The rearrangement links TRBV5-6 to TRBJ2-2; TRBD1 is a possible D gene (5 bases). With 2 bases removed from V and 1 base from J, the gap between germline ends came to 6 bases. The CDR3 runs to 14 residues. Germline-derived CDR1 and CDR2 are SGHDT and YYEEEE. CDR3 DNA: TGTGCCAGCAGCTTCAGGGAGAACACCGGGGAGCTGTTTTTT. Protein product: CASSFRENTGELFF.

The chain has TRBV5-4 and TRBJ1-6; 7 bases fit TRBD1. This CDR3 is 14 amino acids long. Germline V gives CDR1 SGHNT, CDR2 YYREEE (reference sequence). With V trimmed by 4 bases and J by 9 bases, 7 bases remained unmatched. The CDR3 sequence is CASSRGQLVSPLHF. CDR3 coding DNA: TGTGCCAGCAGCCGGGGACAGCTGGTTTCACCCCTCCACTTT.

The gene calls are TRBV4-1 and TRBJ1-2, with D hard to call. The V gene lost 1 base and the J gene lost 4 bases, with 10 bases spanning the gap. Germline V gene lookup returns CDR1 MGHRA and CDR2 YSYEKL. The CDR3 is 14 residues long. Here the CDR3 DNA reads TGCGCCAGCAGCCAAGGATACACATCCTATGGCTACACCTTC. Its translation is CASSQGYTSYGYTF.

The chain uses TRBV5-5 and TRBJ2-7, with D possibly matching TRBD1 (6 bases). The germline CDR1 and CDR2 sequences are SGHKS and YYEKEE (reference sequence). This CDR3 spans 14 amino acids. V was trimmed by 3 bases and J by 3 bases, leaving 13 bases between them. The CDR3 nucleotides read TGTGCCAGCAGCTCGATCCAGGGGTTCTACGAGCAGTACTTC. Its translation is CASSSIQGFYEQYF. Together with reference TRBV5-5 and TRBJ2-7, the CDR3 gives the full variable domain: DAGVTQSPTHLIKTRGQQVTLRCSPISGHKSVSWYQQVLGQGPQFIFQYYEKEERGRGNFPDRFSARQFPNYSSELNVNALLLGDSALYLCASSSIQGFYEQYFGPGTRLTVT.

The V and J genes are TRBV2 and TRBJ2-1, with 13 bases that match TRBD2. Germline CDR1 and CDR2: SNHLY and FYNNEI. The CDR3 is 16 amino acids. The V gene end was trimmed by 6 bases and the J gene end by 5 bases; junction bases not matched to a gene: 7. The CDR3 DNA follows: TGTGCCAGCAGAGACAGACTAGCGGGGGGTGACAATGAGCAGTTCTTC. This encodes CASRDRLAGGDNEQFF.

This clone came up once. The chain joins TRBV27 to TRBJ2-1; D not resolved. The germline gives CDR1 MNHEY, CDR2 SMNVEV (reference sequence). V shed 6 bases and J shed 7 bases, with 4 bases lying between them. The CDR3 is made up of 10 amino acids. In DNA form, the CDR3 reads TGTGCCAGCAGCACAAATGAGCAGTTCTTC. Translated, it gives CASSTNEQFF.

A single count supports this clone. This chain links TRBV7-9 with TRBJ2-4, with 8 nucleotides matching TRBD1. The CDR3 has 16 residues. The V gene end was trimmed by 5 bases and the J gene end by 0 bases; junction bases not matched to a gene: 6. Germline CDR1 and CDR2: SEHNR and FQNEAQ (reference sequence). DNA for the CDR3: TGTGCCAGCAGCATTACAGGGGGGCTAGCCAAAAACATTCAGTACTTC. Its protein is CASSITGGLAKNIQYF.

The chain recombines TRBV7-2 with TRBJ1-3, with D possibly matching TRBD1 (6 bases). With 3 bases removed from V and 4 bases from J, the gap between germline ends came to 13 bases. This CDR3 spans 15 amino acids. CDR1 is SGHTA, CDR2 FQGNSA, per germline. This CDR3 is CASSLLGGSGNTIYF. CDR3 nucleotides: TGTGCCAGCAGCTTGCTAGGGGGTTCCGGAAACACCATATATTTT.

The chain links TRBV11-2 to TRBJ2-7, with 7 bases lining up with TRBD1. V was clipped by 4 bases and J by 2 bases; unmatched bases: 8. The CDR3 runs to 15 residues. Germline values: CDR1 SGHAT, CDR2 FQNNGV. Written as DNA, the CDR3 is TGTGCCAGCAGCTCCCGGGACAGAATGACCTACGAGCAGTACTTC. Its protein is CASSSRDRMTYEQYF.

This clone was observed a single time. This chain links TRBV5-1 with TRBJ2-5, with D unresolved. V lost 0 bases and J lost 7, with 10 bases in between. Germline CDR1 reads SGHRS; CDR2 reads YFSETQ. This CDR3 comprises 13 residues. CDR3 protein: CASSLADGWTQYF. CDR3 nucleotides: TGCGCCAGCAGCTTGGCCGACGGGTGGACCCAGTACTTC.

As regards this clone: The junction departs from germline at one end; a sequencing error may be responsible. V gene TRBV7-9 combines with J gene TRBJ2-1, with 9 bases fitting TRBD2. CDR3 size: 17 residues. In germline, CDR1 is SEHNR, CDR2 FQNEAQ (reference sequence). The CDR3 sequence is CSSSLSGGGGPYNEQFF. The CDR3 DNA is TGTTCCAGCAGCTTATCCGGCGGGGGGGGACCCTACAATGAGCAGTTCTTC. Based on the CDR3 plus reference TRBV7-9 and TRBJ2-1, the full variable domain is DTGVSQNPRHKITKRGQNVTFRCDPISEHNRLYWYRQTLGQGPEFLTYFQNEAQLEKSRLLSDRFSAERPKGSFSTLEIQRTEQGDSAMYLCSSSLSGGGGPYNEQFFGPGTRLTVL.

The V and J genes are TRBV25-1 and TRBJ1-2, with D possibly matching TRBD1 (6 bases). CDR3 length: 13 amino acids. V lost 5 bases and J 5 bases, leaving 12 bases between the germline ends. CDR1 and CDR2 (germline): MGHDK, SYGVNS. CDR3 residues: CASSKITGYGYTF. The CDR3 bases are TGTGCCAGCAGTAAAATAACAGGGTATGGCTACACCTTC.

The J gene is TRBJ2-5, the V gene TRBV4-3; 7 positions match TRBD2. The V gene's germline CDR1 is LGHNA and CDR2 YSLEER. The CDR3 length is 14 residues. The V segment lost 4 bases and the J segment 4 bases; nucleotides outside the gene matches: 6. CDR3: CASSLTWGGETQYF. The CDR3 bases are TGCGCCAGCAGCCTAACTTGGGGGGGAGAGACCCAGTACTTC.

This clone was seen only once. This chain uses TRBV7-4 with TRBJ1-5; the match to TRBD1 covers 10 bases. CDR1 SGHVT and CDR2 SQSDAQ come from the germline V gene. The CDR3 has 19 residues. V trimming: 0 bases; J trimming: 0 bases; junction bases outside the gene matches: 8. CDR3 nucleotides: TGTGCCAGCAGCTTAGCGGGGGACAGGGGCCGCCATAGCAATCAGCCCCAGCATTTT. It is translated as CASSLAGDRGRHSNQPQHF.

The chain couples TRBV30 to TRBJ2-7, with TRBD1 matching 10 bases. J was trimmed by 4 bases and V by 3 bases; bases with no gene match: 9. Germline V lookup: CDR1 GTSNPN, CDR2 SVGIG (reference sequence). The CDR3 length is 15 residues. The CDR3 DNA sequence: TGTGCCTGGAGAGGGGACAGGGGCCAAGGGTACGAGCAGTACTTC. This gives the protein CAWRGDRGQGYEQYF.

The chain employs TRBV4-1 and TRBJ2-1; a weak D match, TRBD2 (5 bases). CDR3 size: 14 residues. CDR1 and CDR2 (germline): MGHRA, YSYEKL. Trimming took 0 bases from V and 6 from J, leaving 9 bases between them. The CDR3 nucleotides are TGCGCCAGCAGCCAAGACGGAGGAACCAATGAGCAGTTCTTC. Translated: CASSQDGGTNEQFF.

This chain joins TRBV4-1 and TRBJ2-1; TRBD2 aligns across 9 bases. The CDR3 has 18 residues. J gave up 4 bases and V 0 bases, and 10 bases lay outside the gene matches. Germline loops: CDR1 MGHRA, CDR2 YSYEKL. Here the CDR3 reads CASSQETGLAGPYNEQFF. DNA for the CDR3: TGCGCCAGCAGCCAAGAGACAGGGCTAGCGGGGCCTTACAATGAGCAGTTCTTC.

The chain couples TRBV5-6 to TRBJ1-6; D not certain. The germline V gene encodes CDR1 SGHDT and CDR2 YYEEEE. The ends were cut back, 7 bases at V and 10 bases at J, with 12 bases in the middle. This CDR3 region has 12 residues. This chain's CDR3 is CASRPECSPLHF. For the CDR3, the DNA is TGTGCCAGCCGCCCTGAGTGCTCACCCCTCCACTTT.